This is a list of T cell receptor beta chains from one sample in a study of blood T cell repertoires in COVID-19. Data came from immunoSEQ multiplex PCR; TCRdb stores just in-frame clones and leaves some out. The sample has some 150,000 clones; roughly 89% are singletons. The sequenced material came from PBMCs or T cells enriched from blood (not recorded which). The origin of the receptors is a woman in her forties or fifties who had been exposed to COVID-19. Each CDR3 is given with its conserved first and last residue. D genes are given only for firm matches. A row's size may be missing; if present it is once, few, many or a size class.

V gene	D gene	clone size	J gene	CDR3 protein	CDR3 DNA
TRBV29-1	TRBD1	NA	TRBJ2-2	CSVSPGGLSTGELFF	TGCAGCGTCTCACCAGGGGGTTTGAGCACCGGGGAGCTGTTTTTT
TRBV24-1	NA	NA	TRBJ2-2	CATSDANRAGTGELFF	TGTGCCACCAGTGATGCCAACAGGGCCGGCACCGGGGAGCTGTTTTTT
TRBV20-1	TRBD1	few	TRBJ1-1	CSASGALQGTGGQNEAFF	TGCAGTGCCAGTGGTGCGTTACAAGGGACAGGGGGTCAAAATGAAGCTTTCTTT
TRBV7-8	TRBD1	NA	TRBJ1-5	CASSPGTGAFLSNQPQHF	TGTGCCAGCAGCCCCGGGACAGGGGCTTTTCTTAGCAATCAGCCCCAGCATTTT
TRBV29-1	TRBD1	NA	TRBJ1-1	CSLTRAGGSSEAFF	TGCAGCCTCACCCGTGCAGGGGGCAGCTCTGAAGCTTTCTTT
TRBV9	TRBD1	NA	TRBJ2-1	CASSVSYRGGEQFF	TGTGCCAGCAGCGTTTCTTACAGGGGCGGTGAGCAGTTCTTC
TRBV30	NA	NA	TRBJ2-2	CAWSVLGNTGELFF	TGTGCCTGGAGTGTACTCGGGAACACCGGGGAGCTGTTTTTT
TRBV19	NA	NA	TRBJ1-2	CASSILGAYGYTF	TGTGCCAGTAGTATACTGGGGGCTTATGGCTACACCTTC
TRBV4-1	TRBD1	NA	TRBJ1-1	CASSQDDRVGGAFF	TGCGCCAGCAGCCAAGATGACAGGGTAGGAGGAGCTTTCTTT
TRBV20-1	NA	NA	TRBJ2-7	CSALADYEQYF	TGCAGTGCTTTGGCGGACTACGAGCAGTACTTC
TRBV2	NA	NA	TRBJ1-1	CASSDPGVNTEAFF	TGTGCCAGCAGTGATCCGGGGGTGAACACTGAAGCTTTCTTT
TRBV7-2	TRBD1	NA	TRBJ1-5	CASSSGQSRHNQPQHF	TGTGCCAGCAGCTCGGGACAGTCGCGTCACAATCAGCCCCAGCATTTT
TRBV5-1	NA	NA	TRBJ2-1	CASRGELPPYNEQFF	TGCGCCAGCAGGGGAGAACTACCACCTTACAATGAGCAGTTCTTC
TRBV6-5	TRBD2	few	TRBJ2-7	CASSYSKASGRREQYF	TGTGCCAGCAGTTACTCGAAGGCTAGCGGGAGGAGGGAGCAGTACTTC
TRBV7-7	TRBD2	NA	TRBJ2-3	CASSIQVTSGGPDTQYF	TGTGCTAGCAGTATCCAGGTAACTAGCGGGGGGCCTGATACGCAGTATTTT
TRBV29-1	NA	NA	TRBJ1-2	CSVADSINGYTF	TGCAGCGTGGCCGACAGCATCAATGGCTACACCTTC
TRBV4-3	TRBD2	NA	TRBJ2-1	CASSPGLAGSYNEQFF	TGCGCCAGCAGCCCTGGACTAGCGGGCTCCTACAATGAGCAGTTCTTC
TRBV10-3	TRBD1	NA	TRBJ1-5	CAIRLVQGARQPQHF	TGTGCCATCAGACTAGTACAGGGGGCAAGGCAGCCCCAGCATTTT
TRBV10-2	NA	NA	TRBJ2-5	CAIGQQETQYF	TGCGCCATCGGACAGCAAGAGACCCAGTACTTC
TRBV4-1	TRBD1	NA	TRBJ1-2	CASSQERQGANGYTF	TGCGCCAGCAGCCAAGAACGCCAGGGGGCCAATGGCTACACCTTC
TRBV9	NA	once	TRBJ2-6	CASSAMLGGTGANVLTF	TGTGCCAGCAGCGCCATGCTTGGGGGGACTGGGGCCAACGTCCTGACTTTC
TRBV10-3	TRBD2	NA	TRBJ2-1	CAISDTSGRGVNEQFF	TGTGCCATCAGTGACACTAGCGGGAGGGGAGTCAATGAGCAGTTCTTC
TRBV6-5	NA	once	TRBJ1-6	CASRREPLENSPLHF	TGTGCCAGCAGGAGGGAGCCTTTGGAGAATTCACCCCTCCACTTT
TRBV6-5	NA	NA	TRBJ1-2	CASSYSGHFGYTF	TGTGCCAGCAGTTACTCGGGACACTTCGGCTACACCTTC
TRBV19	NA	few	TRBJ1-1	CASRFNRANTEAFF	TGTGCCAGTAGGTTCAACAGGGCCAATACTGAAGCTTTCTTT
TRBV7-9	NA	NA	TRBJ1-2	CASSLEMGVLGYTF	TGTGCCAGCAGCTTAGAGATGGGAGTCTTAGGCTACACCTTC
TRBV6-5	TRBD1	NA	TRBJ1-1	CASDRAEAAEAFF	TGTGCCAGCGACAGGGCGGAGGCCGCTGAAGCTTTCTTT
TRBV18	NA	NA	TRBJ2-2	CASSTDQAGTGELFF	TGTGCCAGCTCAACAGACCAAGCGGGCACCGGGGAGCTGTTTTTT
TRBV21-1	NA	NA	TRBJ2-7	CASSTLLSAEYEQYF	TGTGCCAGCAGCACGTTACTATCGGCCGAATACGAGCAGTACTTC
TRBV13	TRBD1	few	TRBJ1-3	CASSPRQGQISLGNTIYF	TGTGCCAGCAGCCCGAGACAGGGGCAGATCTCCTTAGGAAACACCATATATTTT
TRBV6-2/TRBV6-3	NA	NA	TRBJ1-2	CASSYGLAGKRGEGYTF	TGTGCCAGCAGTTACGGGCTGGCAGGAAAAAGGGGTGAGGGCTACACCTTC
TRBV4-3	TRBD2	NA	TRBJ2-2	CASSQDLSGGASNTGELFF	TGCGCCAGCAGCCAAGATCTGTCGGGGGGGGCCTCCAACACCGGGGAGCTGTTTTTT
TRBV27	NA	NA	TRBJ1-1	CASQSTEAFF	TGTGCCAGCCAATCCACTGAAGCTTTCTTT
TRBV4-2	NA	NA	TRBJ1-3	CASSHIRSSGNTIYF	TGTGCCAGCAGCCATATCCGGAGCTCTGGAAACACCATATATTTT
TRBV6-1	TRBD1	NA	TRBJ1-4	CASSAGQGLGRDEKLFF	TGTGCCAGCAGTGCGGGACAGGGGTTGGGACGGGATGAAAAACTGTTTTTT
TRBV9	TRBD2	NA	TRBJ2-1	CASSAQLAGEDEQFF	TGTGCCAGCAGCGCCCAGCTAGCGGGCGAAGATGAGCAGTTCTTC
TRBV9	NA	NA	TRBJ2-2	CASSVVRNTGELFF	TGTGCCAGCAGCGTAGTCAGGAACACCGGGGAGCTGTTTTTT
TRBV27	NA	NA	TRBJ2-3	CASSLSGFQSGTQYF	TGTGCCAGCAGTTTATCCGGGTTCCAGAGCGGTACGCAGTATTTT
TRBV7-3	TRBD2	NA	TRBJ2-2	CASSSGLGNTGELFF	TGTGCCAGCAGCTCCGGACTAGGGAACACCGGGGAGCTGTTTTTT
TRBV19	NA	NA	TRBJ2-7	CASRDREAYEQYF	TGTGCCAGTCGCGACAGGGAGGCCTACGAGCAGTACTTC
TRBV10-3	TRBD1	NA	TRBJ1-3	CATVQGNSGNTIYF	TGTGCCACCGTACAGGGGAACTCTGGAAACACCATATATTTT
TRBV6-5	TRBD1	NA	TRBJ1-5	CASSYQGGNQPQHF	TGTGCCAGCAGTTACCAGGGGGGCAATCAGCCCCAGCATTTT